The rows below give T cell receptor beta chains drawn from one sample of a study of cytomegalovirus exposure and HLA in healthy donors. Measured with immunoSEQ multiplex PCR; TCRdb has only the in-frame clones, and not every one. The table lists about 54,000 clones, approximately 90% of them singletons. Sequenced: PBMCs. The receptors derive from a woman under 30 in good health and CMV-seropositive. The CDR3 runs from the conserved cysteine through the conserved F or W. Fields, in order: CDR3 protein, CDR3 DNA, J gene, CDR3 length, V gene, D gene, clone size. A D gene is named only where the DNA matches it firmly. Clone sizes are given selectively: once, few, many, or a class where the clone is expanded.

CDR3: CASSQDRGRGNTEAFF; DNA: TGCGCCAGCAGCCAAGATCGGGGCAGGGGGAACACTGAAGCTTTCTTT; J: TRBJ1-1; length: 16; V: TRBV4-1; D: NA; size: once
CDR3: CASTLSAPTYEQYF; DNA: TGTGCCAGCACCCTCAGCGCGCCTACCTACGAGCAGTACTTC; J: TRBJ2-7; length: 14; V: TRBV6-1; D: NA; size: few
CDR3: CASSPAGGPWEAFF; DNA: TGTGCCAGCAGTCCTGCAGGGGGCCCCTGGGAAGCTTTCTTT; J: TRBJ1-1; length: 14; V: TRBV6-5; D: TRBD1; size: NA
CDR3: CASSPPGTGLSEAFF; DNA: TGTGCCAGCAGCCCCCCCGGGACAGGACTTTCGGAAGCTTTCTTT; J: TRBJ1-1; length: 15; V: TRBV5-4; D: TRBD1; size: NA
CDR3: CASSRDRNTEAFF; DNA: TGTGCCAGCTCAAGGGACAGGAACACTGAAGCTTTCTTT; J: TRBJ1-1; length: 13; V: TRBV18; D: TRBD1; size: NA
CDR3: CASSSHGTSRYEQYF; DNA: TGTGCCAGCAGCTCACACGGGACTAGCCGGTACGAGCAGTACTTC; J: TRBJ2-7; length: 15; V: TRBV7-2; D: TRBD2; size: NA
CDR3: CATRWGSQGETQYF; DNA: TGTGCCACCCGTTGGGGATCACAGGGAGAGACCCAGTACTTC; J: TRBJ2-5; length: 14; V: TRBV6-1; D: NA; size: NA
CDR3: CASSVPGQNTEAFF; DNA: TGTGCCAGCAGCGTTCCGGGACAGAACACTGAAGCTTTCTTT; J: TRBJ1-1; length: 14; V: TRBV5-6; D: NA; size: few
CDR3: CASSRGGGYTF; DNA: TGTGCCAGCAGTAGAGGAGGAGGCTACACCTTC; J: TRBJ1-2; length: 11; V: TRBV5-5; D: NA; size: once
CDR3: CASSEAMLVRQSTGNTIYF; DNA: TGTGCCAGCAGTGAAGCGATGCTGGTCAGACAGTCAACTGGAAACACCATATATTTT; J: TRBJ1-3; length: 19; V: TRBV6-1; D: NA; size: NA
CDR3: CASARGGTTDTQYF; DNA: TGTGCCAGCGCGAGGGGGGGGACCACAGATACGCAGTATTTT; J: TRBJ2-3; length: 14; V: TRBV27; D: NA; size: NA
CDR3: CASSYVGLYEQYF; DNA: TGCGCCAGCAGCTATGTGGGGCTGTACGAGCAGTACTTC; J: TRBJ2-7; length: 13; V: TRBV5-1; D: NA; size: NA
CDR3: CASSSIQGAANEQFF; DNA: TGTGCCAGCAGTTCTATACAGGGGGCGGCCAATGAGCAGTTCTTC; J: TRBJ2-1; length: 15; V: TRBV6-5; D: TRBD1; size: NA
CDR3: CASSIQGTYSNQPQHF; DNA: TGTGCCAGTAGTATTCAGGGGACATATAGCAATCAGCCCCAGCATTTT; J: TRBJ1-5; length: 16; V: TRBV19; D: NA; size: NA
CDR3: CASRSDRFTGELFF; DNA: TGTGCCAGCAGATCAGACAGATTTACCGGGGAGCTGTTTTTT; J: TRBJ2-2; length: 14; V: TRBV6-5; D: NA; size: once
CDR3: CASSFWRANDEQYF; DNA: TGCGCCAGCAGCTTTTGGAGGGCGAACGACGAGCAGTACTTC; J: TRBJ2-7; length: 14; V: TRBV5-1; D: NA; size: once
CDR3: CASSWAEEQYF; DNA: TGTGCCAGCAGCTGGGCAGAAGAGCAGTACTTC; J: TRBJ2-7; length: 11; V: TRBV5-4; D: NA; size: NA
CDR3: CASGPNSGVRDEQFF; DNA: TGTGCCAGCGGGCCAAATAGCGGGGTCCGCGATGAGCAGTTCTTC; J: TRBJ2-1; length: 15; V: TRBV5-6; D: TRBD2; size: NA
CDR3: CASSIDAGVGEQYF; DNA: TGTGCCAGTAGTATAGATGCCGGAGTGGGCGAGCAGTACTTC; J: TRBJ2-7; length: 14; V: TRBV19; D: NA; size: NA
CDR3: CASSPGFTNTQYF; DNA: TGTGCCAGCAGCCCAGGATTCACGAATACGCAGTATTTT; J: TRBJ2-3; length: 13; V: TRBV11-3; D: NA; size: NA
CDR3: CASRTGETTDTQYF; DNA: TGTGCCAGCAGGACGGGGGAAACCACAGATACGCAGTATTTT; J: TRBJ2-3; length: 14; V: TRBV5-8; D: NA; size: NA
CDR3: CASSVGGVQETQYF; DNA: TGTGCCAGCAGCGTAGGGGGAGTCCAAGAGACCCAGTACTTC; J: TRBJ2-5; length: 14; V: TRBV9; D: NA; size: NA
CDR3: CASSIPPGQGDYGYTF; DNA: TGTGCCAGCAGTATTCCCCCGGGACAGGGTGACTATGGCTACACCTTC; J: TRBJ1-2; length: 16; V: TRBV28; D: TRBD1; size: NA
CDR3: CASRVDMVADTQYF; DNA: TGTGCCAGCAGGGTAGATATGGTTGCAGATACGCAGTATTTT; J: TRBJ2-3; length: 14; V: TRBV5-4; D: NA; size: NA
CDR3: CASGGAVDEQYF; DNA: TGTGCCTCCGGGGGGGCCGTGGACGAGCAGTACTTC; J: TRBJ2-7; length: 12; V: TRBV30; D: TRBD2; size: NA
CDR3: CASSLQSLSSGGAGELFF; DNA: TGTGCCAGCAGCCTTCAATCCCTATCTAGCGGGGGGGCCGGGGAGCTGTTTTTT; J: TRBJ2-2; length: 18; V: TRBV4-2; D: TRBD2; size: NA
CDR3: CASSTPGEAGELFF; DNA: TGTGCCAGCAGCACCCCGGGGGAGGCCGGGGAGCTGTTTTTT; J: TRBJ2-2; length: 14; V: TRBV25-1; D: NA; size: few
CDR3: CASSIQAGGSNEQFF; DNA: TGTGCCAGCTCAATCCAAGCGGGGGGGTCGAATGAGCAGTTCTTC; J: TRBJ2-1; length: 15; V: TRBV18; D: TRBD2; size: NA
CDR3: CASSLGSTGGSTGELFF; DNA: TGTGCCAGCAGCTTAGGGTCGACAGGGGGCAGCACCGGGGAGCTGTTTTTT; J: TRBJ2-2; length: 17; V: TRBV7-6; D: TRBD1; size: NA
CDR3: CSVGRGAGQPQHF; DNA: TGCAGCGTTGGCCGGGGGGCTGGGCAGCCCCAGCATTTT; J: TRBJ1-5; length: 13; V: TRBV29-1; D: NA; size: NA
CDR3: CASASGGGQPQHF; DNA: TGTGCCAGCGCCTCGGGGGGAGGTCAGCCCCAGCATTTT; J: TRBJ1-5; length: 13; V: TRBV6-1; D: NA; size: NA
CDR3: CASSAPWAGYTF; DNA: TGTGCCAGCAGCGCGCCCTGGGCTGGCTACACCTTC; J: TRBJ1-2; length: 12; V: TRBV9; D: NA; size: NA
CDR3: CASSTTGQVYGYTF; DNA: TGTGCCAGCAGCACAACGGGACAGGTCTATGGCTACACCTTC; J: TRBJ1-2; length: 14; V: TRBV7-2; D: TRBD1; size: once
CDR3: CASSLTRGDTGELFF; DNA: TGTGCCAGCAGCTTAACCAGGGGGGACACCGGGGAGCTGTTTTTT; J: TRBJ2-2; length: 15; V: TRBV11-2; D: NA; size: NA
CDR3: CSAARLVEQYF; DNA: TGCAGTGCCGCCCGACTAGTCGAGCAGTACTTC; J: TRBJ2-7; length: 11; V: TRBV20-1; D: NA; size: NA
CDR3: CASSDRGWSGANVLTF; DNA: TGTGCCAGCAGTGACAGGGGGTGGTCTGGGGCCAACGTCCTGACTTTC; J: TRBJ2-6; length: 16; V: TRBV2; D: TRBD1; size: few
CDR3: CASSLRDRGTTNEKLFF; DNA: TGTGCCAGCAGCTTGCGGGACAGGGGGACAACTAATGAAAAACTGTTTTTT; J: TRBJ1-4; length: 17; V: TRBV13; D: TRBD1; size: few
CDR3: CASSHDSGGRYEQYF; DNA: TGTGCCAGCAGCCACGACTCGGGGGGGCGCTACGAGCAGTACTTC; J: TRBJ2-7; length: 15; V: TRBV5-4; D: TRBD2; size: once
CDR3: CASSLGIAGGSDEQFF; DNA: TGTGCTAGCAGCTTAGGAATAGCGGGGGGCTCCGATGAGCAGTTCTTC; J: TRBJ2-1; length: 16; V: TRBV7-7; D: TRBD2; size: NA
CDR3: CASSVDRIGDEQYF; DNA: TGTGCCAGCAGTGTTGACAGAATCGGAGACGAGCAGTACTTC; J: TRBJ2-7; length: 14; V: TRBV28; D: NA; size: few
CDR3: CASSQRGVTDTQYF; DNA: TGTGCCAGCTCCCAGCGGGGGGTCACAGATACGCAGTATTTT; J: TRBJ2-3; length: 14; V: TRBV6-4; D: TRBD2; size: NA
CDR3: CASKKRGLNEQFF; DNA: TGTGCCAGCAAGAAGCGGGGGCTCAATGAGCAGTTCTTC; J: TRBJ2-1; length: 13; V: TRBV28; D: TRBD2; size: NA
CDR3: CASSHPITYDDNSPLHF; DNA: TGTGCCAGCAGCCACCCAATAACCTACGATGATAATTCACCCCTCCACTTT; J: TRBJ1-6; length: 17; V: TRBV7-2; D: NA; size: NA
CDR3: CASRESKTNYGYTF; DNA: TGTGCCAGCAGGGAGTCGAAGACTAACTATGGCTACACCTTC; J: TRBJ1-2; length: 14; V: TRBV6-1; D: NA; size: NA
CDR3: CATAMGGTFGNTIYF; DNA: TGTGCCACTGCAATGGGGGGGACATTCGGAAACACCATATATTTT; J: TRBJ1-3; length: 15; V: TRBV15; D: NA; size: NA
CDR3: CASSDRENQPQHF; DNA: TGTGCCAGCTCGGACAGAGAAAATCAGCCCCAGCATTTT; J: TRBJ1-5; length: 13; V: TRBV6-1; D: NA; size: NA
CDR3: CASSPLAGYQETQYF; DNA: TGTGCCAGCAGCCCCCTGGCGGGGTACCAAGAGACCCAGTACTTC; J: TRBJ2-5; length: 15; V: TRBV28; D: NA; size: NA